One and the same sample provided the 25 T cell receptor beta chains below, sequenced in a study of T cells expressing NK-cell markers. From the 5' RACE reads, TCRdb lists one entry per CDR3 protein and no DNA. Across approximately 380,000 distinct CDR3 sequences, the top ten clones capture around 5.3% of the sample. Sequenced material: blood T cells: a sorted CD56 or NKG2C T cell subset, CD4+ or CD8+ T cells, or bulk PBMC T cells (not recorded which). The receptors derive from a man aged 18-70 years in good health.

The rearrangement links TRBV12-3 or TRBV12-4 to TRBJ2-7; the D gene TCRdb calls, TRBD2, cannot be checked with no DNA. The CDR3 is 15 amino acids. The CDR3 is CASSAEGGFPYEQYF.

The chain recombines TRBV5-5 with TRBJ2-4. The V gene's germline CDR1 is SGHKS and CDR2 YYEKEE (reference sequence). CDR3 length: 13 residues. The CDR3 spells CASSLADLNIQYF. Full variable domain (outside the CDR3, taken from reference TRBV5-5 and TRBJ2-4): DAGVTQSPTHLIKTRGQQVTLRCSPISGHKSVSWYQQVLGQGPQFIFQYYEKEERGRGNFPDRFSARQFPNYSSELNVNALLLGDSALYLCASSLADLNIQYFGAGTRLSVL.

V usage is TRBV6-5 and J usage is TRBJ1-1. Looked up from germline, CDR1 is MNHEY and CDR2 is SVGAGI. The CDR3 runs to 15 residues. This CDR3 is CASSYTLHRNTEAFF.

This chain connects TRBV20-1 to TRBJ2-5. Germline-derived CDR1 and CDR2 are DFQATT and SNEGSKA (reference sequence). The CDR3 is made up of 18 amino acids. This CDR3 reads CSAREFASGVRNQETQYF.

CDR3 loop: CASGGQGVTEAFF. The chain joins TRBV5-1 to TRBJ1-1; TCRdb's assignment of TRBD1 cannot be checked, as there is no DNA. The CDR3 length is 13 residues. The germline V gene encodes CDR1 SGHRS and CDR2 YFSETQ.

The V gene is TRBV5-1, the J gene TRBJ2-7. Germline V gives CDR1 SGHRS, CDR2 YFSETQ. The CDR3 length is 14 residues. CDR3: CASSQPFFGAAQYF. Supplemented by reference TRBV5-1 and TRBJ2-7, the full variable domain reads KAGVTQTPRYLIKTRGQQVTLSCSPISGHRSVSWYQQTPGQGLQFLFEYFSETQRNKGNFPGRFSGRQFSNSRSEMNVSTLELGDSALYLCASSQPFFGAAQYFGPGTRLTVT.

The V gene is TRBV5-1, the J gene TRBJ1-5; TCRdb proposes TRBD1, but this gene call is untestable without DNA. CDR1 and CDR2 (germline): SGHRS, YFSETQ. The CDR3 is made up of 15 amino acids. The CDR3 loop is CASSPGTDSNQPQHF.

The V call is TRBV2, the J call TRBJ2-7; without DNA, the TCRdb call of TRBD2 cannot be checked. Germline lookup yields CDR1 SNHLY and CDR2 FYNNEI. This CDR3 comprises 16 residues. The CDR3 sequence: CASSFGLAGGGYEQYF.

The CDR3 sequence is CASSLGGQGGQPQHF. This sequence joins TRBV28 and TRBJ1-5; TCRdb's D call of TRBD1 is untestable without DNA. The CDR3 is 15 residues long. Germline CDR1 is MDHEN and CDR2 is SYDVKM.

This chain joins TRBV6-1 and TRBJ2-7; there is no DNA to check the TCRdb D call of TRBD2. Per germline, CDR1 MNHNS and CDR2 SASEGT. The CDR3 is 14 amino acids. CDR3 sequence reads: CASSEAWLPGEQYF.

This chain uses TRBV12-3 or TRBV12-4 with TRBJ2-2. CDR3 length: 17 amino acids. The CDR3 reads CASSLAHGLGSTGELFF.

The V call is TRBV5-1, the J call TRBJ2-1; TCRdb's assignment of TRBD1 cannot be checked, as there is no DNA. Germline CDR1 and CDR2: SGHRS and YFSETQ. The CDR3 contains 15 residues. CDR3 in amino acids: CASSLSDTGGNEQFF.

This rearrangement joins TRBV3-1 to TRBJ2-3. Germline V CDR1 and CDR2: LGHDT, YNNKEL (reference sequence). The CDR3 extends over 15 amino acids. The CDR3 loop is CASSQSFGQRDTQYF.

The chain has TRBV24-1 and TRBJ1-2. The CDR3 has 12 residues. The germline CDR1 and CDR2 sequences are KGHDR and SFDVKD. CDR3 residues: CATSDRGRAWTF.

The chain links TRBV2 to TRBJ1-5; lacking DNA, the TRBD1 call made by TCRdb goes unchecked. Germline-derived CDR1 and CDR2 are SNHLY and FYNNEI. The CDR3 is 14 amino acids. CDR3 sequence reads: CASCARGVNQPQHF. The whole variable domain, filled in from reference TRBV2 and TRBJ1-5, reads EPEVTQTPSHQVTQMGQEVILRCVPISNHLYFYWYRQILGQKVEFLVSFYNNEISEKSEIFDDQFSVERPDGSNFTLKIRSTKLEDSAMYFCASCARGVNQPQHFGDGTRLSIL.

The rearrangement links TRBV10-3 to TRBJ2-3; TCRdb lists TRBD1, though no DNA is available to test this call. Germline-derived CDR1 and CDR2 are ENHRY and SYGVKD. The CDR3 contains 15 residues. CDR3 loop: CAISERQGSGDTQYF.

The chain's CDR3 is CSALLYSPTDTQYF. The V gene is TRBV20-1, the J gene TRBJ2-3. Germline values: CDR1 DFQATT, CDR2 SNEGSKA (reference sequence). The CDR3 spans 14 residues.

The V call is TRBV11-2, the J call TRBJ1-3; TCRdb picks TRBD1, but there is no DNA to check that call. The CDR3 loop spans 16 amino acids. Germline loops: CDR1 SGHAT, CDR2 FQNNGV. The CDR3 protein is CASSFRDPSSGNTIYF.

The chain employs TRBV6-5 and TRBJ2-5. Germline CDR1 is MNHEY and CDR2 is SVGAGI. The CDR3 runs 12 residues. The CDR3 protein is CASSARRETQYF.

The chain carries TRBV28 and TRBJ1-1; TCRdb proposes TRBD1, but this gene call is untestable without DNA. The germline CDR1 and CDR2 sequences are MDHEN and SYDVKM. The CDR3 has 14 residues. CDR3 sequence reads: CASSLLQGVAEAFF.

J is TRBJ2-1 and V is TRBV7-9; TCRdb picks TRBD1, but there is no DNA to check that call. Germline CDR1 reads SEHNR; CDR2 reads FQNEAQ (reference sequence). This CDR3 contains 14 residues. The CDR3 reads CASSGETGVNEQFF. Filled out from reference TRBV7-9 and TRBJ2-1, the complete variable domain reads DTGVSQNPRHKITKRGQNVTFRCDPISEHNRLYWYRQTLGQGPEFLTYFQNEAQLEKSRLLSDRFSAERPKGSFSTLEIQRTEQGDSAMYLCASSGETGVNEQFFGPGTRLTVL.

V gene TRBV7-3 combines with J gene TRBJ2-5; TCRdb designates TRBD2, a call that cannot be tested without DNA. Germline V gene sequence: CDR1 SGHTA, CDR2 FQGTGA. This CDR3 has 15 residues. Here the CDR3 reads CASVSGRSGRETQYF.

CDR3 region: CASSQGQGEPQHF. V gene TRBV4-2 combines with J gene TRBJ1-5; the D gene TCRdb calls, TRBD1, cannot be checked with no DNA. CDR1 and CDR2 from the germline V gene are LGHNA and YNFKEQ. This CDR3 spans 13 amino acids.

The J gene is TRBJ2-1, the V gene TRBV9. The germline V gene has CDR1 SGDLS and CDR2 YYNGEE. The CDR3 covers 16 residues. CDR3 loop: CASSVHIVSSYNEQFF.

This chain uses TRBV20-1 with TRBJ2-5; the D gene TCRdb calls, TRBD2, cannot be checked with no DNA. CDR1 is DFQATT, CDR2 SNEGSKA, per germline (reference sequence). The CDR3 is made up of 14 amino acids. The CDR3 loop is CSAAVGGGLETQYF.